This T cell receptor (beta chain) was recorded in a study of blood T cell repertoires in COVID-19. Study in general: From T cells, B-cell-depleted T cells, or PBMCs came the material, which was cDNA or gDNA.

Per the authors' pipeline: Amplification of reference gene primers was used by the study to estimate nucleated cell counts. Using immunoSEQ multiplex PCR, the repertoire was profiled, and TCRdb retains in-frame clones only, with some absent. That table gives V, J and clone size, and the DNA gave D and trimming. The sample lists some 380,000 clones, about 90% occurring once. This CDR3 spans 16 amino acids. Trimming took off 2 bases at V and 0 bases at J, with 11 bases between the two ends. Looked up from germline, CDR1 is MNHEY and CDR2 is SVGEGT. This clonotype was obtained from a man between 25 and 39 years old who had recovered from COVID-19. V is TRBV6-2 or TRBV6-3 and J is TRBJ1-5; no reliable D call. The sample taken for sequencing was PBMCs or T cells enriched from blood (not recorded which). The CDR3 region is CASSYGQQYSNQPQHF. CDR3 in DNA: TGTGCCAGCAGTTACGGGCAGCAATATAGCAATCAGCCCCAGCATTTT.